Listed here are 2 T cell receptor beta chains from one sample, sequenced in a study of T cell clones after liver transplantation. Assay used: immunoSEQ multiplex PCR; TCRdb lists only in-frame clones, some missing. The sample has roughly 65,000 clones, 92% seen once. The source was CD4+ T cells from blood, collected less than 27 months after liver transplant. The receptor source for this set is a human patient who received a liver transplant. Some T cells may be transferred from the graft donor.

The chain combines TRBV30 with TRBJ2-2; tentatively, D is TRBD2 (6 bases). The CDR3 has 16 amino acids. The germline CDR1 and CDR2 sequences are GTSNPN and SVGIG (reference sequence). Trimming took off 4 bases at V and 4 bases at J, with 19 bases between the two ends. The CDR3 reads CAWKPQRVRVTGELFF. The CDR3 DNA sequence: TGTGCCTGGAAACCCCAGCGGGTGAGGGTCACCGGGGAGCTGTTTTTT.

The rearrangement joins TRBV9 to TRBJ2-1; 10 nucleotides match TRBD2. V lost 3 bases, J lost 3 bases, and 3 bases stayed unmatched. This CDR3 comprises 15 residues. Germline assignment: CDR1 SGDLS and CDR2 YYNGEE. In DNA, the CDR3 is TGTGCCAGCAGCGCGTCTAGCGGGAGCTACAATGAGCAGTTCTTC. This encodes CASSASSGSYNEQFF.